The T cell receptor (beta chain) under discussion was sequenced for a study of T cell repertoires in cytomegalovirus infection (dated by TCRdb to between 2018 and 2021). Turning to the overall study: Because public TCR beta signatures pointed to carriage of CMV infection together with the matching HLA type, the HLA type of each donor mattered for the analysis.

With regard to this clonotype: Its antigen has not been determined. Per-base qualities were not stored, and no clone one base away is much larger.

The research as a whole found: The ex vivo response was dominated by HLA-C-restricted CMV-specific TCR beta clonotypes, which also provided the single most frequent clonotype in two of eight donors. In both this cohort and an independent cohort of more than 350 donors, the cumulative frequency of public TCR beta family members distinguished carriers of CMV infection plus the relevant HLA type.

The instrument given in TCRdb is Illumina HiSeq 1500. TCRdb applied fastp at Q25 and MiXCR to the public reads, then kept only in-frame beta chains. Under each unique CDR3 protein, matching rows form one entry showing the most common genes and DNA. The sample yields 300,000 to 450,000 distinct CDR3 sequences; less than 20% were counted once. The top ten constitute approximately 8% of the sample. There are 12 amino acids in the CDR3, from cysteine to phenylalanine inclusive. This entry keeps only the CDR3 DNA: 36 bases, framed from base 1. In the germline V gene (reference sequence), CDR1 corresponds to SEHNR and CDR2 to FQNEAQ. V gives up 2 bases and J gives up 5 bases, and the segment between their germline ends measures 5 bases.

Sequencing was done on a sample of PBMCs. The V gene is TRBV7-9 and the J gene is TRBJ2-3; the D gene remains uncertain. The clonotype originates from a human donor in good health (CMV status not recorded). Some clones in this sample may be carry-over from other donors' samples. The CDR3 protein is CASSLFIDTQYF. The DNA reads as follows: TGTGCCAGCAGCTTATTCATAGATACGCAGTATTTT.